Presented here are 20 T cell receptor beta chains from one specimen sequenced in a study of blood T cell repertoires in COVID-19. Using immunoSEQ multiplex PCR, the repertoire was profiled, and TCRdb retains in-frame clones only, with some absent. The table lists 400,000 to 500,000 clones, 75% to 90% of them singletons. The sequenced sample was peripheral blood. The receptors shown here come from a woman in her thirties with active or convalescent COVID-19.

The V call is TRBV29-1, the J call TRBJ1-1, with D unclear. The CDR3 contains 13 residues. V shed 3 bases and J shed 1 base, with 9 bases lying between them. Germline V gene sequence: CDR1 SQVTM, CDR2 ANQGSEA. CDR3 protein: CSVEMPRNTEAFF. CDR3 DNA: TGCAGCGTTGAGATGCCCAGGAACACTGAAGCTTTCTTT. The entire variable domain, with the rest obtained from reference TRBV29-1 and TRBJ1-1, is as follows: SAVISQKPSRDICQRGTSLTIQCQVDSQVTMMFWYRQQPGQSLTLIATANQGSEATYESGFVIDKFPISRPNLTFSTLTVSNMSPEDSSIYLCSVEMPRNTEAFFGQGTRLTVV.

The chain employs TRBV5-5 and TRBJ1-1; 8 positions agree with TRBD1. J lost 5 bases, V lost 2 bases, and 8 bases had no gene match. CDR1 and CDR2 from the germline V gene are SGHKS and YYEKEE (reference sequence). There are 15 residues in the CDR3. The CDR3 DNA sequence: TGTGCCAGCAGCTTATATACAGGGGGTGTGACTGAAGCTTTCTTT. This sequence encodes CASSLYTGGVTEAFF.

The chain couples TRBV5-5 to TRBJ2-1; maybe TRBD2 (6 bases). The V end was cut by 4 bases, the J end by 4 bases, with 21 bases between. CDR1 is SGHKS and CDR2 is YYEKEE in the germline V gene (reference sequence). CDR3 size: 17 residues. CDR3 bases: TGTGCCAGCAGCGGCAGGCCCCAGGGAGGTCCGTACAATGAGCAGTTCTTC. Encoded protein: CASSGRPQGGPYNEQFF.

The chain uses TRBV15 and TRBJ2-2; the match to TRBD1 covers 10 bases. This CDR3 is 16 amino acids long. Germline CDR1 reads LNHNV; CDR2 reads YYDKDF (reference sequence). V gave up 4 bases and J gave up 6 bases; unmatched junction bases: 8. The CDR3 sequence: CATSKTDRGRPGELFF. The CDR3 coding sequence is TGTGCCACCAGCAAAACCGACAGGGGGCGACCCGGGGAGCTGTTTTTT.

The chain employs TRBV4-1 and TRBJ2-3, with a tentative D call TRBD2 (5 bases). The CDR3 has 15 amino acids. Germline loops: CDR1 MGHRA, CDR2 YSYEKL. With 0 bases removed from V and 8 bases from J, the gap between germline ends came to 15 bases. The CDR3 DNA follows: TGCGCCAGCAGCCAAGAACAAGTACTAGATGCTACGCAGTATTTT. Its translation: CASSQEQVLDATQYF.

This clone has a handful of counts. CDR3 DNA: TGCAGTGCTATTGGACAGACTGAAGCTTTCTTT. Translated: CSAIGQTEAFF. This chain links TRBV20-1 with TRBJ1-1, with D possibly TRBD1 on 6 matching bases. The CDR3 totals 11 residues. V was trimmed by 4 bases and J by 5 bases, leaving 8 bases between them. Germline lookup yields CDR1 DFQATT and CDR2 SNEGSKA (reference sequence).

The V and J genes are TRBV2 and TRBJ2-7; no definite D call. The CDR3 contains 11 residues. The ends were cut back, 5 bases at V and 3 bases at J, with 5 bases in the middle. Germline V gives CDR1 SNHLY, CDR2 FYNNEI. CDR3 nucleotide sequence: TGTGCCAGCAGTCCAAACTACGAGCAGTACTTC. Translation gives CASSPNYEQYF.

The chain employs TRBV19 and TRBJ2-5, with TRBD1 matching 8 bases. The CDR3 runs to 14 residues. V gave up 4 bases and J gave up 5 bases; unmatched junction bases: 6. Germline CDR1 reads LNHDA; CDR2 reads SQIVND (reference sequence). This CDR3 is CASSTRGLEETQYF. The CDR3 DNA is TGTGCCAGTAGTACCAGGGGGCTCGAGGAGACCCAGTACTTC.

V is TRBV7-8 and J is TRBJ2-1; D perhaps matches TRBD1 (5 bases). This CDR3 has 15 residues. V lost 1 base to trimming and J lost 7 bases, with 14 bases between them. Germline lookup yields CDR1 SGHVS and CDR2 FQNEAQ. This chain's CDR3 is CASSLELGEGNEQFF. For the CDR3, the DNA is TGTGCCAGCAGCTTAGAGCTAGGGGAAGGTAATGAGCAGTTCTTC.

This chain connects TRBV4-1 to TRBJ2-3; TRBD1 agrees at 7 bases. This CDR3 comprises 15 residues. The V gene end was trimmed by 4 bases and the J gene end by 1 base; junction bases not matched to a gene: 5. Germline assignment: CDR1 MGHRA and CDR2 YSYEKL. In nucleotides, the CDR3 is TGCGCCAGCAGCCCTCGGGACAGAGGCACAGATACGCAGTATTTT. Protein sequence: CASSPRDRGTDTQYF.

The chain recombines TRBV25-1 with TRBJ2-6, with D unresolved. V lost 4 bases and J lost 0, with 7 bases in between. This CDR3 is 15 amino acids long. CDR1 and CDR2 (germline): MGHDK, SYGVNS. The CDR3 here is CASSAAGSGANVLTF. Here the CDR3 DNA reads TGTGCCAGCAGTGCTGCAGGCTCTGGGGCCAACGTCCTGACTTTC.

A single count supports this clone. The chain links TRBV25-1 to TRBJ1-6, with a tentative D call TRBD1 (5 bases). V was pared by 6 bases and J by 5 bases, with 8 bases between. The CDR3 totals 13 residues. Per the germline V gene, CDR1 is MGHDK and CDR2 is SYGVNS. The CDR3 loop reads CASRGGNNSPLHF. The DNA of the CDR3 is TGTGCCAGCAGGGGGGGGAATAATTCACCCCTCCACTTT.

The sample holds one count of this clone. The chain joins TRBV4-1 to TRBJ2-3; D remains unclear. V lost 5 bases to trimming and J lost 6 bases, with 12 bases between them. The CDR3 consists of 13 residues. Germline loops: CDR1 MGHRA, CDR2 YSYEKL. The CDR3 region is CASSRWSEDTQYF. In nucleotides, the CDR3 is TGCGCCAGCAGCAGATGGAGTGAGGATACGCAGTATTTT.

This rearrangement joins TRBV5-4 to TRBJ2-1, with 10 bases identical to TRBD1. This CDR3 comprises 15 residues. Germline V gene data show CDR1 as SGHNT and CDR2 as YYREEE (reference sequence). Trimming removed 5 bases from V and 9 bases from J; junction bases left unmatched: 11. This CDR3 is CASRAGTGAHVEQFF. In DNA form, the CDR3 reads TGTGCCAGCAGAGCCGGGACAGGGGCCCATGTTGAGCAGTTCTTC.

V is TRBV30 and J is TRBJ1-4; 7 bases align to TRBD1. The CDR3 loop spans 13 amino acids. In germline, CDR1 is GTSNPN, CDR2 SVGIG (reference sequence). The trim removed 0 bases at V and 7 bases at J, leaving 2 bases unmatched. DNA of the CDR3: TGTGCCTGGAGTGTAGGGACAGTTGAAAAACTGTTTTTT. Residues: CAWSVGTVEKLFF.

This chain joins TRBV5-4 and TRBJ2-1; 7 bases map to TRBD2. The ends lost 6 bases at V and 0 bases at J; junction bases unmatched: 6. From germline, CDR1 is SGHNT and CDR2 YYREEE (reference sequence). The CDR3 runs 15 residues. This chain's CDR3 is CASKSGLLSYNEQFF. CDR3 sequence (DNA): TGTGCCAGCAAATCGGGACTACTCTCCTACAATGAGCAGTTCTTC. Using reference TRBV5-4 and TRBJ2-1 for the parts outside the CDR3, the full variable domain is ETGVTQSPTHLIKTRGQQVTLRCSSQSGHNTVSWYQQALGQGPQFIFQYYREEENGRGNFPPRFSGLQFPNYSSELNVNALELDDSALYLCASKSGLLSYNEQFFGPGTRLTVL.

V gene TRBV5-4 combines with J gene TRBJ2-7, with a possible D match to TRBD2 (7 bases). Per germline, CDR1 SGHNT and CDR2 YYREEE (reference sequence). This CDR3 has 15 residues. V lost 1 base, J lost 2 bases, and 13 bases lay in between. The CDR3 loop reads CASSLKGEGPYEQYF. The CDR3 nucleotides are TGTGCCAGCAGCTTGAAGGGGGAGGGCCCCTACGAGCAGTACTTC.

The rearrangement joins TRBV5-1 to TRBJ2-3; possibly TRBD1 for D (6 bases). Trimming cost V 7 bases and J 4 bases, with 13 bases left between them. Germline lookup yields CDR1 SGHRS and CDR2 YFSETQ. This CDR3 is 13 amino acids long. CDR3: CASARQEPDTQYF. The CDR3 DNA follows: TGCGCCAGCGCGAGACAGGAACCAGATACGCAGTATTTT.

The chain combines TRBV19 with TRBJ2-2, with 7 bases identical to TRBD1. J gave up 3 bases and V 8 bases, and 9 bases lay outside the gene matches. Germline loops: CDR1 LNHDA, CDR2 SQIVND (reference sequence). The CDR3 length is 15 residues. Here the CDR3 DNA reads TGTGCCAGTGGATTACAGGGGTCTTACACCGGGGAGCTGTTTTTT. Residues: CASGLQGSYTGELFF.

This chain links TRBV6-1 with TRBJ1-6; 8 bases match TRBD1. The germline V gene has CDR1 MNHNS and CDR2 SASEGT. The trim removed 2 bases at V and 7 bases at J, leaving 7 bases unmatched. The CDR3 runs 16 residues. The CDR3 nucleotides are TGTGCCAGCAGTGAATTTCTGGGACAGGTGAATTCACCCCTCCACTTT. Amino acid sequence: CASSEFLGQVNSPLHF.